Listed here are 8 T cell receptor beta chains from one sample, sequenced in a study of shared clonotypes between healthy human individuals. Assay: immunoSEQ multiplex PCR; the TCRdb copy retains only in-frame clones and omits some. The sample records 1.4 million or so clones, about 98.5% being singletons. Sequenced sample: naive CD4+ T cells sorted from blood. Subset described: CD45RA+ positively selected. Every receptor here comes from a man aged 25 to 45 in good health.

The V gene is TRBV19, the J gene TRBJ2-7; 8 nucleotides align to TRBD1. V trimming: 5 bases; J trimming: 3 bases; junction bases outside the gene matches: 15. CDR1 LNHDA and CDR2 SQIVND come from the germline V gene (reference sequence). CDR3 length equals 17 residues. The CDR3 spells CASSAGTGGSGSYEQYF. CDR3 DNA: TGTGCCAGTAGTGCCGGGACAGGAGGGTCAGGGAGCTACGAGCAGTACTTC.

The rearrangement links TRBV5-1 to TRBJ2-7; D uncertain. V lost 0 bases, J lost 0 bases, and 7 bases lay in between. This CDR3 is 14 amino acids long. CDR1 is SGHRS and CDR2 is YFSETQ in the germline V gene. The CDR3 nucleotides are TGCGCCAGCAGCTTGGTTAGTGACTCCTACGAGCAGTACTTC. As protein: CASSLVSDSYEQYF.

Here the CDR3 reads CASSWRGLAGVSNEQFF. The CDR3 DNA sequence: TGTGCCAGCAGCTGGAGGGGACTAGCGGGAGTGAGTAATGAGCAGTTCTTC. The chain recombines TRBV7-2 with TRBJ2-1; 14 bases match TRBD2. V gave up 4 bases and J gave up 7 bases; unmatched junction bases: 9. Germline lookup yields CDR1 SGHTA and CDR2 FQGNSA. The CDR3 covers 17 residues.

The chain employs TRBV28 and TRBJ2-5; TRBD2 aligns across 10 bases. V shed 2 bases and J 0 bases; nucleotides not matched to a gene: 9. The CDR3 contains 18 residues. Germline V CDR1 and CDR2: MDHEN, SYDVKM. The CDR3 loop reads CASSLMTRTSGYQETQYF. CDR3 sequence (DNA): TGTGCCAGCAGTTTAATGACCCGGACTAGCGGATACCAAGAGACCCAGTACTTC.

The V and J genes are TRBV5-1 and TRBJ2-5; 7 bases map to TRBD1. CDR1 and CDR2 (germline): SGHRS, YFSETQ. J lost 5 bases, V lost 0 bases, and 10 bases had no gene match. This CDR3 spans 16 amino acids. The CDR3 sequence is CASSLANINRGETQYF. CDR3 in DNA: TGCGCCAGCAGCTTGGCCAATATAAACAGGGGTGAGACCCAGTACTTC.

The chain joins TRBV7-2 to TRBJ2-1; TRBD2 aligns across 9 bases. Unmatched junction bases numbered 5, after V lost 2 bases and J lost 6 bases. The germline gives CDR1 SGHTA, CDR2 FQGNSA. This CDR3 has 15 amino acids. CDR3 sequence: CASSLLRGGINEQFF. The CDR3 region has the DNA TGTGCCAGCAGCTTATTGCGGGGGGGAATCAATGAGCAGTTCTTC. Together with reference TRBV7-2 and TRBJ2-1, the CDR3 gives the full variable domain: GAGVSQSPSNKVTEKGKDVELRCDPISGHTALYWYRQSLGQGLEFLIYFQGNSAPDKSGLPSDRFSAERTGGSVSTLTIQRTQQEDSAVYLCASSLLRGGINEQFFGPGTRLTVL.

This chain connects TRBV29-1 to TRBJ2-7; D gene unclear. Trimming left V 6 bases short and J 3 bases short, with 30 bases between. The CDR3 covers 18 residues. Germline V gene lookup returns CDR1 SQVTM and CDR2 ANQGSEA. The CDR3 is CSVCNTRHHQLQDYEQYF. The CDR3 coding sequence is TGCAGCGTGTGTAACACTCGACACCACCAGCTCCAAGACTACGAGCAGTACTTC.

The chain uses TRBV4-3 and TRBJ1-2, with no clear D. In germline, CDR1 is LGHNA, CDR2 YSLEER. The CDR3 loop spans 14 amino acids. V shed 0 bases and J shed 3 bases, with 8 bases lying between them. Here the CDR3 reads CASSQDRSHYGYTF. CDR3 DNA: TGCGCCAGCAGCCAAGACCGCAGCCACTATGGCTACACCTTC.